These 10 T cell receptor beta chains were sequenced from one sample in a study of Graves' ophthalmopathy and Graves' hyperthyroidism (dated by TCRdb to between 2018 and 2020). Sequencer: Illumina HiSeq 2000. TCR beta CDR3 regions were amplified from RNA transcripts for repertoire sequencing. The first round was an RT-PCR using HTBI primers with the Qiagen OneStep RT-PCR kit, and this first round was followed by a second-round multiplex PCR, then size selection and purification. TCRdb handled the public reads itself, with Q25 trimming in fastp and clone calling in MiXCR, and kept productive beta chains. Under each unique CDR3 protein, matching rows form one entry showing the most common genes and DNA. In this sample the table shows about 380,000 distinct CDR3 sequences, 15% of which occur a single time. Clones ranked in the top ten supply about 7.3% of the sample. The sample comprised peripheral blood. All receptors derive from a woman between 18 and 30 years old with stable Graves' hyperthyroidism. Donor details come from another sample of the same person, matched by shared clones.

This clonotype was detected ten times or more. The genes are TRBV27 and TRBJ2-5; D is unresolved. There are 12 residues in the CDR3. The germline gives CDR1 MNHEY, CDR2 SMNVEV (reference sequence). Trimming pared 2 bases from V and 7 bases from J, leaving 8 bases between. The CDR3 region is CASSLGWGTQYF. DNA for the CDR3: TGTGCCAGCAGTTTAGGTTGGGGGACCCAGTACTTC.

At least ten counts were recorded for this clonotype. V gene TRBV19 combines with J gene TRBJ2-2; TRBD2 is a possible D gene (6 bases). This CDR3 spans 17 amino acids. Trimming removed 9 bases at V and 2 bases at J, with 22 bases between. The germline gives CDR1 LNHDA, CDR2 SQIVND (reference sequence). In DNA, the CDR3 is TGTGCCAGCCGCGATCCCAGGGACGGACTAAACACCGGGGAGCTGTTTTTT. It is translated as CASRDPRDGLNTGELFF.

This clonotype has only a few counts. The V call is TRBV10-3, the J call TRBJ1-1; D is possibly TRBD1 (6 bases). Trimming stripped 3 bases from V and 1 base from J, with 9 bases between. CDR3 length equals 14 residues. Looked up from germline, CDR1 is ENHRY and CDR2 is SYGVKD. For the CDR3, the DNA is TGTGCCATCAGTGACGGGACAAAGAACACTGAAGCTTTCTTT. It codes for CAISDGTKNTEAFF.

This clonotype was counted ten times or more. The CDR3 DNA reads TGTGCCAGCAGCTTATCGGAGGTTACTGAAGCTTTCTTT. Translated: CASSLSEVTEAFF. This chain links TRBV7-9 with TRBJ1-1; D is undetermined. With 2 bases removed from V and 5 bases from J, the gap between germline ends came to 9 bases. Germline loops: CDR1 SEHNR, CDR2 FQNEAQ (reference sequence). CDR3 size: 13 residues.

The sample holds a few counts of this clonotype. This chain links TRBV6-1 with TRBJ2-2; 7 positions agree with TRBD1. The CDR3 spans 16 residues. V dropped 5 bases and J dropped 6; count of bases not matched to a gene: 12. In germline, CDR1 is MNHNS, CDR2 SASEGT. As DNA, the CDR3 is TGTGCCAGCAGTCCCCAGGCAGGGGGACGGTCCGGGGAGCTGTTTTTT. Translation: CASSPQAGGRSGELFF.

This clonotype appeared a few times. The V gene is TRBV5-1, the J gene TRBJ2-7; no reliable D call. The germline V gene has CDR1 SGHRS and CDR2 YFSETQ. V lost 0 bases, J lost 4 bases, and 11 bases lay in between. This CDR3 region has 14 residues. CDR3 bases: TGCGCCAGCAGCTTGGACGTCGATCAGTACGAGCAGTACTTC. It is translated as CASSLDVDQYEQYF. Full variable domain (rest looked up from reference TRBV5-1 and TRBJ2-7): KAGVTQTPRYLIKTRGQQVTLSCSPISGHRSVSWYQQTPGQGLQFLFEYFSETQRNKGNFPGRFSGRQFSNSRSEMNVSTLELGDSALYLCASSLDVDQYEQYFGPGTRLTVT.

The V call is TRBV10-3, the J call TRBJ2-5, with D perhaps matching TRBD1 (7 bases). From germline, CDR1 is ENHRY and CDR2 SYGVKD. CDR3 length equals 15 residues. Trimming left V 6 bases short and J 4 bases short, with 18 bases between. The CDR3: CAISRTGGLGETQYF. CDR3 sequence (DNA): TGTGCCATCAGCCGGACAGGAGGGTTAGGAGAGACCCAGTACTTC.

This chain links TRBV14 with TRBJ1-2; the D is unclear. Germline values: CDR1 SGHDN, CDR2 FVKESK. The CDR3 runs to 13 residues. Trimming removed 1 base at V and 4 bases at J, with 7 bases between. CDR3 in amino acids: CASSQAGVYGYTF. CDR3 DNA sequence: TGTGCCAGCAGCCAAGCCGGGGTCTATGGCTACACCTTC.

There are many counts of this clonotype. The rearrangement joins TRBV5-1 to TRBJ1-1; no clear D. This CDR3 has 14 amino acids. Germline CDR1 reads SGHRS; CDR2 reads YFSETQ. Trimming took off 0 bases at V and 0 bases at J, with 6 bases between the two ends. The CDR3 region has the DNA TGCGCCAGCAGCTTGGGGTCGGTGAACACTGAAGCTTTCTTT. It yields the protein CASSLGSVNTEAFF.

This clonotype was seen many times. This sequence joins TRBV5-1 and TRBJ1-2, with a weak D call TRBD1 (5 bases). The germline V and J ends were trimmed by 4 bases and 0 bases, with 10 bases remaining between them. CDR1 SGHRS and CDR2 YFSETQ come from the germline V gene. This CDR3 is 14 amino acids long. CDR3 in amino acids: CASSREQANYGYTF. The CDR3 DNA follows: TGCGCCAGCAGCCGAGAACAGGCTAACTATGGCTACACCTTC.